The 15 T cell receptor beta chains listed next were all sequenced from one sample in a study of blood T cell repertoires in COVID-19 (dated by TCRdb to 2018 to 2020). The library relied on the immunoSEQ multiplex PCR assay. TCRdb retrieved this table from immuneACCESS and kept in-frame rearrangements only. Not all clones are present; in checked studies, unresolved V genes account for under half, and no reason is known for the remainder. The sample table holds 95,000 to 110,000 clones, of which 85% to 90% were seen once. The top ten clones comprise about 15% of the sample. Sequencing input: peripheral blood. These receptor sequences come from a man aged 50-60 years with acute or convalescent COVID-19.

The V call is TRBV9, the J call TRBJ1-1; D gene unclear. With 0 bases removed from V and 2 bases from J, the gap between germline ends came to 14 bases. The germline V gene has CDR1 SGDLS and CDR2 YYNGEE. The CDR3 sequence is 16 residues long. The CDR3 bases are TGTGCCAGCAGCGTAGACCCGGGGTCGGTTAACACTGAAGCTTTCTTT. This gives the protein CASSVDPGSVNTEAFF.

The CDR3 DNA follows: TGTGCCAGCAGCTTAGTCATGACAGACATTAACTATGGCTACACCTTC. It codes for CASSLVMTDINYGYTF. The chain uses TRBV7-9 and TRBJ1-2; TRBD1 is a possible D gene (5 bases). The CDR3 runs 16 residues. V lost 1 base, J lost 1 base, and 13 bases lay in between. The germline CDR1 and CDR2 sequences are SEHNR and FQNEAQ (reference sequence).

The V and J genes are TRBV30 and TRBJ2-5; a weak D match, TRBD1 (5 bases). CDR1 is GTSNPN, CDR2 SVGIG, per germline (reference sequence). The CDR3 has 11 amino acids. V lost 3 bases to trimming and J lost 5 bases, with 7 bases between them. Written as DNA, the CDR3 is TGTGCCTGGAGCCCAGGGGAGACCCAGTACTTC. Encoded protein: CAWSPGETQYF.

The V gene is TRBV29-1, the J gene TRBJ2-3; the match to TRBD1 covers 10 bases. V lost 2 bases to trimming and J lost 6 bases; unmatched junction nucleotides: 5. The CDR3 is made up of 14 amino acids. Germline CDR1 is SQVTM and CDR2 is ANQGSEA. CDR3 region: CSVEMTGGLDTQYF. The CDR3, as DNA: TGCAGCGTTGAAATGACAGGGGGCCTGGATACGCAGTATTTT.

The chain recombines TRBV28 with TRBJ2-7; the D is unclear. CDR3 size: 12 residues. CDR1 and CDR2 from the germline V gene are MDHEN and SYDVKM. With 6 bases removed from V and 6 bases from J, the gap between germline ends came to 12 bases. CDR3: CASSQPYLEQYF. CDR3 coding DNA: TGTGCCAGCAGCCAACCCTATCTCGAGCAGTACTTC.

This chain links TRBV12-3 or TRBV12-4 with TRBJ2-3; D is undetermined. The CDR3 is made up of 13 amino acids. V gave up 6 bases and J gave up 1 base, with 8 bases separating them. In nucleotides, the CDR3 is TGTGCCAGCAGCCCCCCGGGCACAGATACGCAGTATTTT. Protein product: CASSPPGTDTQYF.

This clone was observed once. This chain links TRBV19 with TRBJ1-2; 9 bases align to TRBD1. J was trimmed by 6 bases and V by 5 bases; bases with no gene match: 10. The CDR3 runs to 15 residues. Germline CDR1 is LNHDA and CDR2 is SQIVND (reference sequence). The CDR3 region is CASSSRQGVPNGYTF. The CDR3 DNA follows: TGTGCCAGTAGTTCGAGACAGGGGGTTCCTAATGGCTACACCTTC.

This clone was found once. The rearrangement uses TRBV28 and TRBJ2-7; D is perhaps TRBD1 (6 bases). Per the germline V gene, CDR1 is MDHEN and CDR2 is SYDVKM. V lost 7 bases and J 0 bases, leaving 16 bases between the germline ends. This CDR3 contains 15 residues. The CDR3 here is CASNRGGSNSYEQYF. CDR3 bases: TGTGCCAGCAACCGAGGGGGATCCAACTCCTACGAGCAGTACTTC.

The J gene is TRBJ2-3, the V gene TRBV7-2, with D possibly being TRBD2 (5 bases). The CDR3 loop spans 15 amino acids. Between the trimmed V and J ends, which lost 3 bases and 6 bases, there was a span of 16 bases. CDR1 SGHTA and CDR2 FQGNSA come from the germline V gene. The CDR3 loop is CASSLTGSQVDTQYF. The DNA for the CDR3 is TGTGCCAGCAGCTTGACGGGATCGCAGGTGGATACGCAGTATTTT.

This chain joins TRBV19 and TRBJ2-7, with a weak D call TRBD2 (7 bases). V gave up 3 bases and J gave up 2 bases, with 14 bases separating them. Per the germline V gene, CDR1 is LNHDA and CDR2 is SQIVND (reference sequence). The CDR3 is 15 amino acids. CDR3 sequence: CASSMGASGTYEQYF. The DNA for the CDR3 is TGTGCCAGTAGTATGGGGGCTAGCGGTACCTACGAGCAGTACTTC. The whole variable domain, filled in from reference TRBV19 and TRBJ2-7, reads DGGITQSPKYLFRKEGQNVTLSCEQNLNHDAMYWYRQDPGQGLRLIYYSQIVNDFQKGDIAEGYSVSREKKESFPLTVTSAQKNPTAFYLCASSMGASGTYEQYFGPGTRLTVT.

This clone was observed a handful of times. The chain is built from TRBV19 and TRBJ1-5; 7 bases agree with TRBD1. The CDR3 runs to 15 residues. CDR1 and CDR2 (germline): LNHDA, SQIVND (reference sequence). With V trimmed by 4 bases and J by 3 bases, 6 bases remained unmatched. CDR3 coding DNA: TGTGCCAGTAGTACCGCGGACAGGACCAATCAGCCCCAGCATTTT. This codes for CASSTADRTNQPQHF. Full variable domain (outside the CDR3, taken from reference TRBV19 and TRBJ1-5): DGGITQSPKYLFRKEGQNVTLSCEQNLNHDAMYWYRQDPGQGLRLIYYSQIVNDFQKGDIAEGYSVSREKKESFPLTVTSAQKNPTAFYLCASSTADRTNQPQHFGDGTRLSIL.

DNA for the CDR3: TGCGCCAGCAGCTCAGGGGGTGGTTACAATGAGCAGTTCTTC. It yields the protein CASSSGGGYNEQFF. The chain joins TRBV5-1 to TRBJ2-1; 7 bases agree with TRBD1. CDR3 length equals 14 residues. V lost 3 bases and J lost 4; bases outside the gene matches: 4. Germline CDR1 reads SGHRS; CDR2 reads YFSETQ.

The chain combines TRBV11-2 with TRBJ2-3, with 11 bases that match TRBD2. Unmatched junction bases numbered 6, after V lost 8 bases and J lost 2 bases. This CDR3 contains 15 residues. Germline-derived CDR1 and CDR2 are SGHAT and FQNNGV. The CDR3 sequence: CASRLAGTPTDTQYF. The CDR3 DNA reads TGTGCCAGCCGACTAGCGGGAACCCCCACAGATACGCAGTATTTT.

This chain's CDR3 is CASSELGAGEQYF. DNA for the CDR3: TGTGCCAGCAGTGAATTGGGAGCCGGGGAGCAGTACTTC. V gene TRBV2 combines with J gene TRBJ2-7, with a tentative D call TRBD2 (5 bases). The V end lost 2 bases, the J end lost 7 bases, and 12 bases lay between the germline ends. Germline lookup yields CDR1 SNHLY and CDR2 FYNNEI. The length of the CDR3 is 13 residues.

The rearrangement joins TRBV13 to TRBJ2-7, with TRBD1 matching over 7 bases. Unmatched junction bases numbered 3, after V lost 5 bases and J lost 5 bases. The CDR3 consists of 12 residues. The V gene's germline CDR1 is PRHDT and CDR2 FYEKMQ (reference sequence). The CDR3 sequence is CASSLTGNEQYF. The CDR3 nucleotides read TGTGCCAGCAGCCTGACAGGGAACGAGCAGTACTTC.